This TCR beta chain is from a study of blood T cell repertoires in COVID-19. The length of the CDR3 is 16 residues. V trimming: 4 bases; J trimming: 6 bases; junction bases outside the gene matches: 10. Germline V gene sequence: CDR1 KGHDR, CDR2 SFDVKD. The protocol was immunoSEQ multiplex PCR, while the TCRdb copy is restricted to in-frame clones and leaves out a portion. The sample yields about 200,000 clones, roughly 90% seen once. Participants were aged about 18 to 90 years, lived in around 22 US areas, and enrolled virtually. Participants had their cohort set by participant-reported clinical history.

The receptor was derived from a woman under 30 who had recovered from COVID-19. This chain connects TRBV24-1 to TRBJ2-1; 8 nucleotides align to TRBD1. The sequenced material came from PBMCs or T cells enriched from blood (not recorded which). CDR3: CATSDSTGVVPNEQFF. The CDR3 coding sequence is TGTGCCACCAGTGACTCGACAGGGGTAGTCCCCAATGAGCAGTTCTTC.